This TCR beta chain came from a study of regulatory T cells in long-lasting Graves disease. Time point described: newly diagnosed GD, antithyroid drugs for less than 3 months. Researchers made the TCR library from RNA that was extracted from PBMCs. This clonotype was detected only a few times. Both iRepertoire HTBI primers and Arm-PCR of CDR3 regions were used to build the TCR beta libraries. TCRdb re-called the multiplex PCR reads through MiXCR, storing one row per CDR3 protein. The repertoire holds fewer than 550,000 distinct CDR3 sequences, with around 15% as singletons. After removal of 3 bases from V and 7 bases from J, the junction contained 7 bases not matched to a gene. The CDR3 length is 15 residues. The V gene's germline CDR1 is SNHLY and CDR2 FYNNEI. The sample was also linked to a second study, of T cells in Graves' hyperthyroidism and ophthalmopathy.

The clonotype was recovered from a woman aged 40-60 years with Graves disease. The V gene is TRBV2, the J gene TRBJ1-4; 8 bases fit TRBD1. This material consisted of peripheral blood mononuclear cells (PBMCs), taken at new diagnosis, from a patient treated with antithyroid drugs. The CDR3: CASSERAGGFEKLFF. In nucleotides, the CDR3 is TGTGCCAGCAGTGAGAGGGCAGGGGGCTTTGAAAAACTGTTTTTT.